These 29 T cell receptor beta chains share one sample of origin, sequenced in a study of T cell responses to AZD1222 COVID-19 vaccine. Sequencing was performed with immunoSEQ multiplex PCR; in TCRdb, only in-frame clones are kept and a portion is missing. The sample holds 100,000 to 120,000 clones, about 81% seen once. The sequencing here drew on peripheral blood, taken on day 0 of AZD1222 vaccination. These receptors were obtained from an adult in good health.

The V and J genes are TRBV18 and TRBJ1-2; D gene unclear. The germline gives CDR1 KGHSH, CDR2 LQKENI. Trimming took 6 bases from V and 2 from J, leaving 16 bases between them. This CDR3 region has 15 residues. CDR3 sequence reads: CASSPGVGPNYGYTF. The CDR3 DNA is TGTGCCAGCTCCCCAGGCGTCGGTCCAAACTATGGCTACACCTTC. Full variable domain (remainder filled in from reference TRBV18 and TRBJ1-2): NAGVMQNPRHLVRRRGQEARLRCSPMKGHSHVYWYRQLPEEGLKFMVYLQKENIIDESGMPKERFSAEFPKEGPSILRIQQVVRGDSAAYFCASSPGVGPNYGYTFGSGTRLTVV.

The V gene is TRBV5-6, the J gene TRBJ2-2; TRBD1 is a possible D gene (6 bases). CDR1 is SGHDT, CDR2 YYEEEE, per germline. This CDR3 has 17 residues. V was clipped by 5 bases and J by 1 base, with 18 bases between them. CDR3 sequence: CASSRKGGFLNTGELFF. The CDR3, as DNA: TGTGCCAGCAGTCGAAAAGGGGGATTCCTGAACACCGGGGAGCTGTTTTTT.

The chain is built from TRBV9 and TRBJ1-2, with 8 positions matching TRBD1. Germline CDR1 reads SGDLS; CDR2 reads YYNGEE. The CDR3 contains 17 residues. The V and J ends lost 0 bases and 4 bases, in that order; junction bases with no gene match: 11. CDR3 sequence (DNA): TGTGCCAGCAGCGTAGGCAGGGGGCGGCTCGATGGCTATGGCTACACCTTC. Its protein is CASSVGRGRLDGYGYTF.

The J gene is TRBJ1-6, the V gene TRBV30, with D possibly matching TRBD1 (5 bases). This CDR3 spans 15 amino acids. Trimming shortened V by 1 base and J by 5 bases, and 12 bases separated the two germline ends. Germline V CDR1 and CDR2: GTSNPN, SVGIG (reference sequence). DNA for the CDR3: TGTGCCTGGAGTGCACCGGGACGGAATAATTCACCCCTCCACTTT. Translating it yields CAWSAPGRNNSPLHF. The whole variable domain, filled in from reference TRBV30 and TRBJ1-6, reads SQTIHQWPATLVQPVGSPLSLECTVEGTSNPNLYWYRQAAGRGLQLLFYSVGIGQISSEVPQNLSASRPQDRQFILSSKKLLLSDSGFYLCAWSAPGRNNSPLHFGNGTRLTVT.

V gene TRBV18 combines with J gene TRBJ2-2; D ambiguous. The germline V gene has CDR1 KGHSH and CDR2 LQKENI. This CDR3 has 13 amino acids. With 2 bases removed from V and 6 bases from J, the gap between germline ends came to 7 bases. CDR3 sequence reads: CASSPSVAGELFF. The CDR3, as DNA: TGTGCCAGCTCACCATCGGTGGCCGGGGAGCTGTTTTTT.

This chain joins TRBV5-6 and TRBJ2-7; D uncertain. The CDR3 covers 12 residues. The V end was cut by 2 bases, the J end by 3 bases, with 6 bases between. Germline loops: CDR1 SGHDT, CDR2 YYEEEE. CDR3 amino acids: CASSLRYYEQYF. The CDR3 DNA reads TGTGCCAGCAGCTTACGGTACTACGAGCAGTACTTC.

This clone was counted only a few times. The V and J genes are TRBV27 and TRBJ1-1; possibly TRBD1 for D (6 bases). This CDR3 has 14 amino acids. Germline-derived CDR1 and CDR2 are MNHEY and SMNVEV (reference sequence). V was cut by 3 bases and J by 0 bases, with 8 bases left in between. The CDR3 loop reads CASSFQGMNTEAFF. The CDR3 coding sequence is TGTGCCAGCAGTTTTCAGGGGATGAACACTGAAGCTTTCTTT.

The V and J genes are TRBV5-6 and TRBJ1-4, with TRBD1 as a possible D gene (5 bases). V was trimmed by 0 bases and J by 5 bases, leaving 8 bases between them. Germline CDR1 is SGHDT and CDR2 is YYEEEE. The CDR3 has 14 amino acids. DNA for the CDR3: TGTGCCAGCAGCTTGGGACAGCTGAATGAAAAACTGTTTTTT. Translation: CASSLGQLNEKLFF.

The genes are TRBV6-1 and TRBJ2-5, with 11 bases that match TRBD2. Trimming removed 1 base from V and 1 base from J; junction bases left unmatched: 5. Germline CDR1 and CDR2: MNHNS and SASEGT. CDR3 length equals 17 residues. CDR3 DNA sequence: TGTGCCAGCAGTGAAGATAGACTAGCGGGACCCCAAGAGACCCAGTACTTC. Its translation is CASSEDRLAGPQETQYF.

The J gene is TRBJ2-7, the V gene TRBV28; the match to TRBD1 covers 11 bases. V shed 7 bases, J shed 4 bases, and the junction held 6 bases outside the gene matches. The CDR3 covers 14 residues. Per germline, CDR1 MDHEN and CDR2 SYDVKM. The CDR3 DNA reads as TGTGCCAGCATCCCGGGACAGGGGGGTTACGAGCAGTACTTC. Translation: CASIPGQGGYEQYF.

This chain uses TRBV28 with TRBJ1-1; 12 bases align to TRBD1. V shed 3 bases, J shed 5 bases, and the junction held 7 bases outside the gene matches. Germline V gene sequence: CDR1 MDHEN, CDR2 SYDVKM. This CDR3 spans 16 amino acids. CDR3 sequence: CASSLGGTGGETEAFF. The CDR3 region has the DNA TGTGCCAGCAGTTTGGGTGGGACAGGGGGCGAAACTGAAGCTTTCTTT.

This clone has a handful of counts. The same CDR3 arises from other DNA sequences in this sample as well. CDR3 in amino acids: CASSLRGNTEAFF. CDR3 sequence (DNA): TGTGCCAGCAGTTTAAGGGGGAACACTGAAGCTTTCTTT. The chain employs TRBV12-3 or TRBV12-4 and TRBJ1-1; D is possibly TRBD1 (5 bases). The V end lost 2 bases, the J end lost 1 base, and 5 bases lay between the germline ends. The CDR3 is made up of 13 amino acids.

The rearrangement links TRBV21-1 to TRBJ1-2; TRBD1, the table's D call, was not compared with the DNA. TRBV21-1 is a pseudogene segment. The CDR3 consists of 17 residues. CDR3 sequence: CASSNRYGTGSLWGYTF. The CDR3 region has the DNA TGTGCCAGCAGCAACCGCTATGGGACAGGAAGCCTATGGGGCTACACCTTC.

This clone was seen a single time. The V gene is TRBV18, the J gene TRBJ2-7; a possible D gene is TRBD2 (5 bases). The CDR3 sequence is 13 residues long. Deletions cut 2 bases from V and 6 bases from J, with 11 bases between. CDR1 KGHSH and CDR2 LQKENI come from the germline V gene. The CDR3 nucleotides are TGTGCCAGCTCACCAAACCCCGGGGTCGAGCAGTACTTC. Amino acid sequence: CASSPNPGVEQYF.

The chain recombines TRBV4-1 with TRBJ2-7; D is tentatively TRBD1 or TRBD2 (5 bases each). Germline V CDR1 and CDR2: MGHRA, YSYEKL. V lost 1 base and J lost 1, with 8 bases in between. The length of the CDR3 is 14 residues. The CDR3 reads CASSQVGGSYEQYF. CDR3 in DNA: TGCGCCAGCAGCCAAGTTGGGGGATCCTACGAGCAGTACTTC.

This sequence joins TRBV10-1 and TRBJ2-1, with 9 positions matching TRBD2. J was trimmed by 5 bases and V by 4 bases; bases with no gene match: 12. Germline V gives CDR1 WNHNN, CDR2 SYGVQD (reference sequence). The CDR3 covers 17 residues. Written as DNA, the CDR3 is TGCGCCAGCAGTGCCCGTCTGGGGCGGGAGGGTAACAATGAGCAGTTCTTC. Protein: CASSARLGREGNNEQFF.

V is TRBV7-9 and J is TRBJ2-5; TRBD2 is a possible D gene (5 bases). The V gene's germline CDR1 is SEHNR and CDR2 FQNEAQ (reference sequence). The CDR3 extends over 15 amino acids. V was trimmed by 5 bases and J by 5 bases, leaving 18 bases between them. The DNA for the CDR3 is TGTGCCAGCAGCCCTACCTCGCGGGTCGGGGAGACCCAGTACTTC. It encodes CASSPTSRVGETQYF. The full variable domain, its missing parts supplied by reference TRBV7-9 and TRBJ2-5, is DTGVSQNPRHKITKRGQNVTFRCDPISEHNRLYWYRQTLGQGPEFLTYFQNEAQLEKSRLLSDRFSAERPKGSFSTLEIQRTEQGDSAMYLCASSPTSRVGETQYFGPGTRLLVL.

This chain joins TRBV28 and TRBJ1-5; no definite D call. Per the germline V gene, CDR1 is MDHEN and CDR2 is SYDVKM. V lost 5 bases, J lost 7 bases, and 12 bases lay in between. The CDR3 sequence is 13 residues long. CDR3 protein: CASSPPQLQPQHF. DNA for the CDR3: TGTGCCAGCAGTCCCCCGCAGTTACAGCCCCAGCATTTT.

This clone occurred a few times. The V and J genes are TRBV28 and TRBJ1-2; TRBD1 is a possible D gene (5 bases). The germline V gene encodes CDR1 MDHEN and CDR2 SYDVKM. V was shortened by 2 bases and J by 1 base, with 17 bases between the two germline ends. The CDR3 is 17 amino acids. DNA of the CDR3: TGTGCCAGCAGTTTACCGTCCCCGGCAGGGATTAACTATGGCTACACCTTC. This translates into CASSLPSPAGINYGYTF.

The CDR3 sequence: CASSYRGQSGARQETQYF. DNA of the CDR3: TGTGCCAGCAGTTATAGGGGCCAGAGCGGGGCCAGACAAGAGACCCAGTACTTC. The chain couples TRBV6-9 to TRBJ2-5; 7 bases agree with TRBD2. The CDR3 is 18 residues long. CDR1 is MNHGY and CDR2 is SVAAGI in the germline V gene. V gave up 2 bases and J gave up 2 bases; unmatched junction bases: 14.

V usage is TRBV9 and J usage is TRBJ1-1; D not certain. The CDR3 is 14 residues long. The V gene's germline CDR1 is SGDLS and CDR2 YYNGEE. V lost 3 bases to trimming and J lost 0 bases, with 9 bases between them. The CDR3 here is CASSGVGMNTEAFF. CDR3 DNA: TGTGCCAGCAGCGGAGTCGGGATGAACACTGAAGCTTTCTTT.

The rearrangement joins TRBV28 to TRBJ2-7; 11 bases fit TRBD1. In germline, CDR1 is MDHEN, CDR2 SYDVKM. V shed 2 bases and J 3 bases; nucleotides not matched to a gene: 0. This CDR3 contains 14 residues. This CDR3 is CASSLGTGGYEQYF. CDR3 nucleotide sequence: TGTGCCAGCAGTTTAGGGACAGGGGGCTACGAGCAGTACTTC.

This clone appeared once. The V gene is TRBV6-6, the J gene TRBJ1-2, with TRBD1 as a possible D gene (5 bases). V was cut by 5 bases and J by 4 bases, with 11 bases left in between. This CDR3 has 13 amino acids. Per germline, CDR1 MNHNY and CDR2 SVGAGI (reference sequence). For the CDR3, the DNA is TGTGCCAGCAGTAACCTTGGGACCTATGGCTACACCTTC. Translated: CASSNLGTYGYTF.

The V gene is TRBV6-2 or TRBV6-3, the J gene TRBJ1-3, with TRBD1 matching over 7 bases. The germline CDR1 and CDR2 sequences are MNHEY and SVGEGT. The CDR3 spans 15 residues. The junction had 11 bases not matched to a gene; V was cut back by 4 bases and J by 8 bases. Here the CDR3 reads CASSSPTGQPHTIYF. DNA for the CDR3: TGTGCCAGCAGTTCTCCAACGGGACAGCCTCACACCATATATTTT.

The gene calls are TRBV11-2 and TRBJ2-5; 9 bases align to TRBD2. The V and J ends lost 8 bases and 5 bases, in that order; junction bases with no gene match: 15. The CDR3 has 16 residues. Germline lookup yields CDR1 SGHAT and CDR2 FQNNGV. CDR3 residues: CASRAGGGGGFETQYF. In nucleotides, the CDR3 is TGTGCCAGCCGTGCCGGCGGCGGGGGGGGGTTTGAGACCCAGTACTTC.

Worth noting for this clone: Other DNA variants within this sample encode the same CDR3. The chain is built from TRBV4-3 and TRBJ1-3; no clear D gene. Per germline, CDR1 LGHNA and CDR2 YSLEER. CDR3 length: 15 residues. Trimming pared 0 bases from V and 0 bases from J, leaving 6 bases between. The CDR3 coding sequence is TGCGCCAGCAGCCAAGATAGCAGCTCTGGAAACACCATATATTTT. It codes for CASSQDSSSGNTIYF.

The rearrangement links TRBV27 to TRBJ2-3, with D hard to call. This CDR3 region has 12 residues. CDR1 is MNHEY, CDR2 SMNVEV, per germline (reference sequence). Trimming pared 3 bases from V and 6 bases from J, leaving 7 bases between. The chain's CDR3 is CASSFLRDTQYF. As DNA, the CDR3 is TGTGCCAGCAGTTTCCTCAGGGATACGCAGTATTTT.

The CDR3 protein is CASSGTTNTGELFF. The DNA for the CDR3 is TGTGCCAGCAGCGGGACAACGAACACCGGGGAGCTGTTTTTT. V usage is TRBV6-2 or TRBV6-3 and J usage is TRBJ2-2; possibly TRBD1 for D (6 bases). There are 14 residues in the CDR3. Germline values: CDR1 MNHEY, CDR2 SVGEGT. Deletions cut 6 bases from V and 0 bases from J, with 8 bases between.

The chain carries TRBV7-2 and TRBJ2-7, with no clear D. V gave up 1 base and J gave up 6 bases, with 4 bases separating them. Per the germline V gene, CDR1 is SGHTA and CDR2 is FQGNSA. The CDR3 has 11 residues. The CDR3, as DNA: TGTGCCAGCAGCTTAGTGTCCGAGCAGTACTTC. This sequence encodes CASSLVSEQYF.